This T cell receptor beta chain was sequenced for a study of blood T cell repertoires in COVID-19 (dated by TCRdb to 2020 to 2021). Background for the entire study: Samples covering the acute and convalescent phases of COVID-19 were provided by collaborators in the United States, Italy and Spain. The material from the prospective study consisted of cDNA or gDNA derived from T cells, B-cell-depleted T cells, or PBMCs. The dataset comprised deeply sampled blood TCRbeta repertoires from subjects exposed to, actively infected with, or recovered from COVID-19. The repertoires were made available in a free public database intended to serve as a resource for research on the immune response to SARS-CoV-2. The samples were drawn from the first 160 participants of the ongoing ImmuneRACE study and from 950 to 1,500 subjects provided by 6 global collaborators. A de-identified subject ID, COVID-19 status, age in years and sex were almost always included in the sample metadata. HLA class I and class II types, where available, came from metadata supplied by the sample provider rather than from assay-based typing. Broad study findings and their caveats: How much clinical and demographic metadata was included differed by source and by participant, and the metadata was provided uncurated.

Notes on this clone: The specificity of this receptor is unknown. The input lacks base qualities; no much larger clone sits a single base away.

As encoded in the germline V gene (reference sequence), CDR1 is LNHNV while CDR2 is YYDKDF. Trimming takes 0 bases from V and 5 bases from J, and the germline ends sit 13 bases apart. The CDR3 spans 16 residues, from the cysteine through the phenylalanine. The entry retains the CDR3 DNA only, 48 bases that are in frame from base 1. TCRbeta CDR3 regions were amplified from genomic DNA by means of the immunoSEQ Assay, a bias-controlled multiplex PCR. The source study handled its data this way. The number of nucleated cells in each sample was estimated from the amplification of reference gene primers within the assay. To quantify the absolute abundance of each unique TCRbeta CDR3 rearrangement, sequence reads were collapsed and filtered. For each sample, productive Simpson clonality was calculated by taking the square root of Simpson's diversity index across productive rearrangements. This is the immuneACCESS table as TCRdb keeps it, with only in-frame sequences that have V and J called. A part of the clones is gone; compared with another copy, unresolved V genes explain less than half, and the rest is unexplained. The V and J calls and clone size come from that table; D and trimming were worked out from the DNA. This sample holds fewer than 300,000 clones; about four fifths were observed only once. 3.1% of the sample is held by the ten biggest clonotypes.

Whole blood was collected in K2EDTA tubes by collaborating institutions according to the institutions' own protocols. For TCRbeta analysis, collaborator samples were shipped as frozen whole blood, as isolated PBMCs, or as DNA extracted from either sample type. Sequencing input: peripheral blood. The sequence was obtained from a young woman with acute or convalescent COVID-19. This chain joins TRBV15 to TRBJ2-2; matching of 5 bases hints at TRBD1 as the D gene. The CDR3 has the sequence CATSREQEKWTGELFF. The nucleotide sequence is TGTGCCACCAGCAGAGAACAGGAGAAGTGGACCGGGGAGCTGTTTTTT.